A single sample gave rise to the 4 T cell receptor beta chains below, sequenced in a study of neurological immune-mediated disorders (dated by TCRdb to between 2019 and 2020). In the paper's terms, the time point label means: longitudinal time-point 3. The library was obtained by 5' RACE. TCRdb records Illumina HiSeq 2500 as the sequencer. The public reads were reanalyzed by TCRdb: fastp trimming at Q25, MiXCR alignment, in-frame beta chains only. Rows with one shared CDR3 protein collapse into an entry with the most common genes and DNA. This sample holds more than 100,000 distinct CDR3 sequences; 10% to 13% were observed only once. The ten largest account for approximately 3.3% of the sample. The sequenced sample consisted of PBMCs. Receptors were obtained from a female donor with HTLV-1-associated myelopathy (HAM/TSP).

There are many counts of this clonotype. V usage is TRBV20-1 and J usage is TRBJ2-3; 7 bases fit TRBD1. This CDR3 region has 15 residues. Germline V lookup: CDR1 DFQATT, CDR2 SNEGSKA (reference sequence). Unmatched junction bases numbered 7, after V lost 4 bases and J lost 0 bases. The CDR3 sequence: CSATPTGKSTDTQYF. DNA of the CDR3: TGCAGTGCTACCCCGACAGGGAAGAGCACAGATACGCAGTATTTT.

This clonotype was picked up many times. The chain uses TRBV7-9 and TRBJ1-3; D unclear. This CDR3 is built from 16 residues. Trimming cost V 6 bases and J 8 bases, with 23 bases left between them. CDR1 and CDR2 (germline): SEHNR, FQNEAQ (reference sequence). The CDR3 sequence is CASSHRGPIPGDTIYF. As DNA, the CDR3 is TGTGCCAGCAGTCACCGCGGGCCGATCCCGGGTGACACCATATATTTT.

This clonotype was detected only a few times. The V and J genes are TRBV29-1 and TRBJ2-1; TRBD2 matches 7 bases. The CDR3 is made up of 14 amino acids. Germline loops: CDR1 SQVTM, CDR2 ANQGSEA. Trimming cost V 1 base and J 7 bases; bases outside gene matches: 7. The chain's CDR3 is CSVEGSGEGNEQFF. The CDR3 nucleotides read TGCAGCGTTGAAGGCAGCGGGGAAGGTAATGAGCAGTTCTTC.

The CDR3 DNA reads TGTGCCAGCAGTCACTACCGATGGCAGGGGTATGAAAAACTGTTTTTT. This sequence encodes CASSHYRWQGYEKLFF. The genes are TRBV12-3 or TRBV12-4 and TRBJ1-4; D perhaps matches TRBD1 (6 bases). The CDR3 loop spans 16 amino acids. The V end was cut by 5 bases, the J end by 6 bases, with 19 bases between.